A single sample is the source of the 2 T cell receptor beta chains below, sequenced in a study of blood T cell repertoires in COVID-19. Some clones are missing from TCRdb's copy, which holds only in-frame ones; the method was immunoSEQ multiplex PCR. The sample records roughly 300,000 clones, approximately 91% being singletons. Sample: PBMCs or T cells enriched from blood (not recorded which). The receptors stem from a woman in her thirties or forties with acute COVID-19.

The chain uses TRBV11-2 and TRBJ2-2; 7 nucleotides match TRBD2. The CDR3 sequence is 15 residues long. Germline V gene data show CDR1 as SGHAT and CDR2 as FQNNGV. V was pared by 10 bases and J by 6 bases, with 14 bases of the junction left unmatched. In DNA form, the CDR3 reads TGTGCCACCACCAAGGGCGGGAGAGTCGCCGGGGAGCTGTTTTTT. Translated, it gives CATTKGGRVAGELFF. The full variable domain, in which reference TRBV11-2 and TRBJ2-2 provide the parts outside the CDR3, is EAGVAQSPRYKIIEKRQSVAFWCNPISGHATLYWYQQILGQGPKLLIQFQNNGVVDDSQLPKDRFSAERLKGVDSTLKIQPAKLEDSAVYLCATTKGGRVAGELFFGEGSRLTVL.

This clone was detected a few times. The chain has TRBV28 and TRBJ1-1; a possible D gene is TRBD1 (5 bases). V lost 10 bases and J lost 2, with 11 bases in between. Germline CDR1 is MDHEN and CDR2 is SYDVKM. There are 12 residues in the CDR3. The CDR3 region is CATGQGNTEAFF. In nucleotides, the CDR3 is TGTGCCACCGGGCAGGGTAACACTGAAGCTTTCTTT.